What follows are 21 T cell receptor beta chains derived from one specimen sequenced in a study of blood T cell repertoires in COVID-19. Method: immunoSEQ multiplex PCR; TCRdb's copy keeps in-frame clones and lacks some. The table has 400,000 to 500,000 clones, around nine tenths seen once. Sequencing used PBMCs or T cells enriched from blood (not recorded which). The receptor source for this set is a woman aged 18-30 years who had been exposed to COVID-19.

The chain uses TRBV3-1 (or the pseudogene TRBV3-2) and TRBJ1-2, with 7 bases that match TRBD1. The junction had 10 bases not matched to a gene; V was cut back by 4 bases and J by 5 bases. The CDR3 has 15 amino acids. Per germline, CDR1 LGHDT and CDR2 YNNKEL (reference sequence). The CDR3 sequence: CASSRQPTDRYGYTF. The CDR3 DNA reads as TGTGCCAGCAGCCGCCAACCGACGGACAGGTATGGCTACACCTTC.

V and J are TRBV12-3 or TRBV12-4 and TRBJ2-7, with D uncertain. The V end was cut by 5 bases, the J end by 7 bases, with 12 bases between. There are 12 residues in the CDR3. CDR3 DNA sequence: TGTGCCAGCAGTCAGAGGATTGCAGAGCAGTACTTC. Its translation is CASSQRIAEQYF.

This clone was seen once. This rearrangement joins TRBV14 to TRBJ2-1; D is uncertain. The V end lost 4 bases, the J end lost 0 bases, and 4 bases lay between the germline ends. This CDR3 region has 13 residues. Germline lookup yields CDR1 SGHDN and CDR2 FVKESK. The CDR3 protein is CASSPGSYNEQFF. Written as DNA, the CDR3 is TGTGCCAGCAGCCCCGGCTCCTACAATGAGCAGTTCTTC.

The chain is built from TRBV24-1 and TRBJ2-2, with unresolved D. The CDR3 is 13 amino acids. Per germline, CDR1 KGHDR and CDR2 SFDVKD. Trimming removed 6 bases at V and 1 base at J, with 5 bases between. CDR3 coding DNA: TGTGCCACCAGTCGGAGGAACACCGGGGAGCTGTTTTTT. This encodes CATSRRNTGELFF.

V is TRBV30 and J is TRBJ1-6, with 7 bases that match TRBD1. Germline V gene sequence: CDR1 GTSNPN, CDR2 SVGIG (reference sequence). This CDR3 has 16 amino acids. The junction had 14 bases not matched to a gene; V was cut back by 2 bases and J by 10 bases. CDR3 coding DNA: TGTGCCTGGAGTCCCAAGGCCGCAGGCAGGGGGTCACCCCTCCACTTT. As protein: CAWSPKAAGRGSPLHF. The full variable domain, with the rest looked up from reference TRBV30 and TRBJ1-6, is SQTIHQWPATLVQPVGSPLSLECTVEGTSNPNLYWYRQAAGRGLQLLFYSVGIGQISSEVPQNLSASRPQDRQFILSSKKLLLSDSGFYLCAWSPKAAGRGSPLHFGNGTRLTVT.

The V call is TRBV2, the J call TRBJ1-5; D is ambiguous. Germline assignment: CDR1 SNHLY and CDR2 FYNNEI. The CDR3 extends over 14 amino acids. Trimming took 5 bases from V and 2 from J, leaving 10 bases between them. The CDR3 DNA sequence: TGTGCCAGCAGTAGACGGAGGGGCAATCAGCCCCAGCATTTT. This translates into CASSRRRGNQPQHF.

This rearrangement joins TRBV5-1 to TRBJ2-2; D not certain. The CDR3 has 15 amino acids. V shed 2 bases and J shed 3 bases, with 11 bases lying between them. Germline CDR1 and CDR2: SGHRS and YFSETQ. CDR3 sequence: CASSLISPDTGELFF. The CDR3 DNA is TGCGCCAGCAGCTTAATTAGTCCGGACACCGGGGAGCTGTTTTTT. The whole variable domain, filled in from reference TRBV5-1 and TRBJ2-2, reads KAGVTQTPRYLIKTRGQQVTLSCSPISGHRSVSWYQQTPGQGLQFLFEYFSETQRNKGNFPGRFSGRQFSNSRSEMNVSTLELGDSALYLCASSLISPDTGELFFGEGSRLTVL.

The J gene is TRBJ1-1, the V gene TRBV5-1; D is ambiguous. Germline CDR1 SGHRS, CDR2 YFSETQ. This CDR3 has 14 amino acids. The ends were cut back, 5 bases at V and 5 bases at J, with 16 bases in the middle. In nucleotides, the CDR3 is TGCGCCAGCAGGCAACATACAGATCTTACTGAAGCTTTCTTT. Its translation is CASRQHTDLTEAFF.

The chain couples TRBV5-5 to TRBJ2-2, with no clear D. V lost 2 bases and J 6 bases, leaving 11 bases between the germline ends. The CDR3 is 14 residues long. In germline, CDR1 is SGHKS, CDR2 YYEKEE (reference sequence). CDR3 nucleotide sequence: TGTGCCAGCAGCTTTTGGAGCAGCGCCGGGGAGCTGTTTTTT. Protein sequence: CASSFWSSAGELFF.

V and J are TRBV9 and TRBJ2-3; 10 bases fit TRBD1. V lost 4 bases and J lost 5; bases outside the gene matches: 4. The germline gives CDR1 SGDLS, CDR2 YYNGEE. CDR3 length equals 14 residues. CDR3 loop: CASSPGQGIDTQYF. In DNA form, the CDR3 reads TGTGCCAGCAGCCCGGGACAGGGGATAGATACGCAGTATTTT.

This sequence joins TRBV25-1 and TRBJ1-4, with 7 bases that match TRBD1. The CDR3 is made up of 14 amino acids. Trimming at V came to 3 bases and at J to 7 bases, leaving 5 bases not matched to a gene. CDR1 MGHDK and CDR2 SYGVNS come from the germline V gene. DNA for the CDR3: TGTGCCAGCAGTGAGCGACAGGGCTCTGAAAAACTGTTTTTT. It codes for CASSERQGSEKLFF.

This chain connects TRBV7-9 to TRBJ2-1; 7 nucleotides line up with TRBD2. V dropped 5 bases and J dropped 15; count of bases not matched to a gene: 13. The CDR3 has 13 residues. Germline assignment: CDR1 SEHNR and CDR2 FQNEAQ (reference sequence). Written as DNA, the CDR3 is TGTGCCAGCAGCCCTGGGGGGGACTCCTTGACGTTCTTC. Its protein is CASSPGGDSLTFF.

With regard to this clone: Other DNA sequences from this sample encode an identical CDR3 as well. The V and J genes are TRBV3-1 (or the pseudogene TRBV3-2) and TRBJ1-1; 9 bases line up with TRBD1. The CDR3 runs 14 residues. With V trimmed by 3 bases and J by 4 bases, 3 bases remained unmatched. CDR1 LGHDT and CDR2 YNNKEL come from the germline V gene (reference sequence). The DNA of the CDR3 is TGTGCCAGCAGCCAGGGGACAGGGATCACTGAAGCTTTCTTT. Translating it yields CASSQGTGITEAFF.

V is TRBV28 and J is TRBJ2-1, with 8 bases aligning to TRBD1. V shed 6 bases and J 1 base; nucleotides not matched to a gene: 2. The CDR3 loop spans 14 amino acids. Looked up from germline, CDR1 is MDHEN and CDR2 is SYDVKM. The CDR3 DNA sequence: TGTGCCAGCAGACGGACAGGGTCCTACAATGAGCAGTTCTTC. Amino acids: CASRRTGSYNEQFF.

In its sample, this clone was seen once. The chain joins TRBV19 to TRBJ2-3, with 12 bases identical to TRBD2. CDR3 size: 18 residues. V lost 2 bases and J lost 4; bases outside the gene matches: 10. Per the germline V gene, CDR1 is LNHDA and CDR2 is SQIVND (reference sequence). DNA for the CDR3: TGTGCCAGTAGTATATCCCACTGGACTAGCGGGGTATCAGATACGCAGTATTTT. Its protein product is CASSISHWTSGVSDTQYF.

The chain recombines TRBV5-3 with TRBJ2-1; 11 bases map to TRBD2. TRBV5-3 belongs to the ORF category, with a function that is uncertain. The CDR3 spans 16 residues. J gave up 5 bases and V 5 bases, and 9 bases lay outside the gene matches. The CDR3 protein is CARSPIAGGPDNEQFF. DNA for the CDR3: TGTGCCAGAAGTCCCATAGCGGGAGGGCCAGACAATGAGCAGTTCTTC.

The V and J genes are TRBV9 and TRBJ2-7; 12 bases are a match to TRBD2. The CDR3 length is 14 residues. V shed 0 bases and J 5 bases; nucleotides not matched to a gene: 0. Germline-derived CDR1 and CDR2 are SGDLS and YYNGEE. This chain's CDR3 is CASSVASGGDEQYF. CDR3 sequence (DNA): TGTGCCAGCAGCGTAGCTAGCGGGGGGGACGAGCAGTACTTC.

The chain recombines TRBV5-4 with TRBJ2-5; D is perhaps TRBD1 (5 bases). V was pared by 1 base and J by 4 bases, with 11 bases between. Germline-derived CDR1 and CDR2 are SGHNT and YYREEE (reference sequence). CDR3 size: 14 residues. The CDR3 region has the DNA TGTGCCAGCAGCTTGAGGACACGCGGAGAGACCCAGTACTTC. Its translation: CASSLRTRGETQYF.

V is TRBV13 and J is TRBJ2-7; TRBD1 is a possible D gene (5 bases). CDR1 is PRHDT and CDR2 is FYEKMQ in the germline V gene (reference sequence). The CDR3 is 14 residues long. V was shortened by 4 bases and J by 0 bases, with 10 bases between the two germline ends. The CDR3 DNA reads TGTGCCAGCAGCTCCTCAGACAGCTCCTACGAGCAGTACTTC. Translating gives CASSSSDSSYEQYF.

This rearrangement joins TRBV18 to TRBJ1-3; D is unclear. With 4 bases removed from V and 0 bases from J, the gap between germline ends came to 13 bases. There are 16 residues in the CDR3. From germline, CDR1 is KGHSH and CDR2 LQKENI. The CDR3 region has the DNA TGTGCCAGCTCACGCGGTTCTCCCGGCTCTGGAAACACCATATATTTT. Translating it yields CASSRGSPGSGNTIYF.

In DNA, the CDR3 is TGTGCCAGCAGTTTATGGCCCGGGACAGCCTCTGGGGCCAACGTCCTGACTTTC. This sequence encodes CASSLWPGTASGANVLTF. This chain uses TRBV28 with TRBJ2-6; 7 bases are shared with TRBD1. The CDR3 is 18 residues long. CDR1 is MDHEN and CDR2 is SYDVKM in the germline V gene. Trimming removed 0 bases from V and 0 bases from J; junction bases left unmatched: 5.